This TCR beta chain is from a study of regulatory T cells in long-lasting Graves disease. Findings and limits, study-wide: Tissue studied was limited to peripheral blood, excluding thyroid tissue.

Time point in this sample: newly diagnosed GD, antithyroid drugs for less than 3 months. RNA from PBMCs was the source of the TCR library. Building the TCR beta libraries relied on iRepertoire HTBI primers, and CDR3 regions underwent Arm-PCR. TCRdb called the multiplex PCR reads again in MiXCR, with one record for every CDR3 protein. The sample yields some 240,000 distinct CDR3 sequences, around 19% seen once. This clonotype has a count of ten or more. Its cognate antigen is unknown. In addition, the sample was reused for a study of T cells in Graves' hyperthyroidism and ophthalmopathy. As that study records: Primed by the HTBI set, a first-round RT-PCR was run on the TCR CDR3.

This receptor was identified in a woman under 40 with Graves disease. Sequenced material: peripheral blood mononuclear cells (PBMCs), taken at new diagnosis, from a patient treated with antithyroid drugs.

In DNA form, the CDR3 reads TGTGCCAGCAGCCCTACAGGGGTAAGATTAAATGAGCAGTTCTTC. It translates to CASSPTGVRLNEQFF. This chain uses TRBV27 with TRBJ2-1; 7 bases agree with TRBD1. The CDR3 loop spans 15 amino acids. Trimming removed 6 bases from V and 7 bases from J; junction bases left unmatched: 12. Germline V gene sequence: CDR1 MNHEY, CDR2 SMNVEV (reference sequence).